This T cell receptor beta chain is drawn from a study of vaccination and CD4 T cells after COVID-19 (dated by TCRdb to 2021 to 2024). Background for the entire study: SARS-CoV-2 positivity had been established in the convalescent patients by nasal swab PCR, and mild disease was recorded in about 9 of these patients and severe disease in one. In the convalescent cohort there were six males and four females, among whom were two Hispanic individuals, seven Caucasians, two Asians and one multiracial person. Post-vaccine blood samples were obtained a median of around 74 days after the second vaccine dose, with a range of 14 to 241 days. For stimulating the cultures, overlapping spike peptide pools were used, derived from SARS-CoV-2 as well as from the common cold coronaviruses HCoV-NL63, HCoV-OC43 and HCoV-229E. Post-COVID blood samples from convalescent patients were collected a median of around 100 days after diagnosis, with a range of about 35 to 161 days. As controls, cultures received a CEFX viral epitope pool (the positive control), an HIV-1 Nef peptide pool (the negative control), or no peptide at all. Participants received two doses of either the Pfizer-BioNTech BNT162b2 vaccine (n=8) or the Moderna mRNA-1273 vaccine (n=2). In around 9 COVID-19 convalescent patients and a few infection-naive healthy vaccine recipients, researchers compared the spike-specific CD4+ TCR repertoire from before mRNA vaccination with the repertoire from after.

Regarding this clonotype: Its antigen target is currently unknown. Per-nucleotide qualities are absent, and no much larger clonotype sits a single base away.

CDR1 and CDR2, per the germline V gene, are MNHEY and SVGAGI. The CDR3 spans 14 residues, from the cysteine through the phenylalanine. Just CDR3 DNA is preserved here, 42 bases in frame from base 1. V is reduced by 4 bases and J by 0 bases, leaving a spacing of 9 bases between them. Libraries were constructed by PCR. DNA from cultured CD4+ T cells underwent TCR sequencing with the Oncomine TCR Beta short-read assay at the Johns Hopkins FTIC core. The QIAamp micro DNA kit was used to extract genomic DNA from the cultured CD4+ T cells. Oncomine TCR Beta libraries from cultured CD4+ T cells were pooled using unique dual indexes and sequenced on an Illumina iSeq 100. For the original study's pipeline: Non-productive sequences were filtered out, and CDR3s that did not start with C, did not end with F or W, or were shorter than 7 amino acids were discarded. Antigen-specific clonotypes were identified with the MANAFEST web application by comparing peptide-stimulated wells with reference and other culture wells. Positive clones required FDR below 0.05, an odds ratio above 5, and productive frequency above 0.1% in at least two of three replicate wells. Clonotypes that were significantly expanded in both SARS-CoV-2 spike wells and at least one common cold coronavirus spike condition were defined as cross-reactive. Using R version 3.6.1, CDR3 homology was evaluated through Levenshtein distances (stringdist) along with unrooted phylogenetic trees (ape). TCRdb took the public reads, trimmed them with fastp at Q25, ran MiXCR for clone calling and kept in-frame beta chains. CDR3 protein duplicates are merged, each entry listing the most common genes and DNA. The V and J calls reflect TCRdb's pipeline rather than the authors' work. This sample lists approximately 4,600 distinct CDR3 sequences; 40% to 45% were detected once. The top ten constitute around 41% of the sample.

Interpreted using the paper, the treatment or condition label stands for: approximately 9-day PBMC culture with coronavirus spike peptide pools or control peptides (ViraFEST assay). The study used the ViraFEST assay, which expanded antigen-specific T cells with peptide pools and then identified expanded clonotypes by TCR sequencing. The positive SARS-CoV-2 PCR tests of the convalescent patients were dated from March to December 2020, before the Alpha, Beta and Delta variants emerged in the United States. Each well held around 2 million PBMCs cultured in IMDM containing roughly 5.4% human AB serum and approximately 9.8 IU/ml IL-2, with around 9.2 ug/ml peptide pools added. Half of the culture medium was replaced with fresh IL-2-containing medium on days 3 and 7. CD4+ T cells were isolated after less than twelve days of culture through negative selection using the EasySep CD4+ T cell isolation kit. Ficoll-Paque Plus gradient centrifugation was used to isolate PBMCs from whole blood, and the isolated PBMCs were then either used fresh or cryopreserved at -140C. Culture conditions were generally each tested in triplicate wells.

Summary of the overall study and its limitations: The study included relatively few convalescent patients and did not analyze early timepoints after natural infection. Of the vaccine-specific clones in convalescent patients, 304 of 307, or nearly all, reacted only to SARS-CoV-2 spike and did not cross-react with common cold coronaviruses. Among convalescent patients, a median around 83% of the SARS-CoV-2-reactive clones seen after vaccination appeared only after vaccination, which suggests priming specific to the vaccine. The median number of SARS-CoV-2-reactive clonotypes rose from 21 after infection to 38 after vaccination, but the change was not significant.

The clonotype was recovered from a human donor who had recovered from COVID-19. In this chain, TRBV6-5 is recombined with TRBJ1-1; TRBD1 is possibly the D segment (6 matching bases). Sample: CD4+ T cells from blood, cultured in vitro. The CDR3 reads CASSWDTMNTEAFF. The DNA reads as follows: TGTGCCAGCAGTTGGGACACTATGAACACTGAAGCTTTCTTT.